This T cell receptor (beta chain) was documented in a study of human CD8 memory T cell subsets. Study results and limitations: Effector memory cells lacked the similarly high diversity that stem-like memory and precursor exhausted T cells had. The chains that were sequenced in this study were only T cell receptor beta chains. Precursor exhausted T cells appeared less diverse than stem-like memory T cells according to Chao1 estimates.

Researchers made TCR beta libraries via UMI-labeled 5' RACE. Reanalyzing the 5' RACE reads, TCRdb keeps one entry per CDR3 protein, without DNA. This sample lists around 10,000 distinct CDR3 sequences; its ten largest clones have over 12%. Comments on this clonotype: Its matching antigen is unknown.

The CDR3 has 14 residues. The germline gives CDR1 SGHDN, CDR2 FVKESK. Negative magnetic separation was used for the enrichment of total CD8+ T cells. Sequenced input: CD8+ stem-like memory T cells (TSCM and TCM) sorted from PBMCs. As for subset: stem-like memory CD8 T cells (TSTEM), CCR7+ PD-1- TIGIT-. The chain links TRBV14 to TRBJ2-1. The TCR sequence derives from a human donor in good health. The CDR3 sequence is CASSHRSLSNEQFF.